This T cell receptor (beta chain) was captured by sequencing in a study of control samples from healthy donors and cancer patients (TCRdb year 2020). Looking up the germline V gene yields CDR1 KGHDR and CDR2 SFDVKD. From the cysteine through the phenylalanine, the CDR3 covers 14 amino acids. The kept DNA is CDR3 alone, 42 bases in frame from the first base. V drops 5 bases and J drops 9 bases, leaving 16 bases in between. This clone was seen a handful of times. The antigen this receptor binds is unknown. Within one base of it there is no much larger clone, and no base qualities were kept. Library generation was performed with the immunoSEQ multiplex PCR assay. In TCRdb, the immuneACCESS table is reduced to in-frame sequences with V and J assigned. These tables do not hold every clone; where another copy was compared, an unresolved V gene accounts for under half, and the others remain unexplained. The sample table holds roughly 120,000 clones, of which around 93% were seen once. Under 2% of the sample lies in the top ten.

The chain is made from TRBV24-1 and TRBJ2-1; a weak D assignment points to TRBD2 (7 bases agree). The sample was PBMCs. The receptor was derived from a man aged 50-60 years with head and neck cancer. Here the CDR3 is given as CATSAMGGLGEQFF. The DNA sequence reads TGTGCCACCAGTGCGATGGGGGGGCTTGGTGAGCAGTTCTTC.